This passage covers 32 T cell receptor beta chains from one sample sequenced in a study of human versus mouse CDR3 diversity and MHC coevolution. The repertoire was sequenced with immunoSEQ multiplex PCR; TCRdb's copy has only in-frame clones and lacks some. Of about 81,000 clones in the sample, around 95% were seen once. The sample comprised naive CD4+ T cells from blood. Subset reported: CD45RO-negative CD62L-positive naive CD4 T cells. Every receptor here comes from a person aged 25 to 69 in good health.

The V gene is TRBV14, the J gene TRBJ2-3; TRBD2 agrees at 12 bases. This CDR3 has 17 residues. CDR1 SGHDN and CDR2 FVKESK come from the germline V gene. The V segment lost 5 bases and the J segment 6 bases; nucleotides outside the gene matches: 12. The CDR3 sequence is CASSGRTTSGGMDTQYF. The CDR3 DNA reads as TGTGCCAGCAGCGGACGTACGACTAGCGGGGGAATGGATACGCAGTATTTT.

The chain recombines TRBV9 with TRBJ1-3; D unclear. With 4 bases removed from V and 0 bases from J, the gap between germline ends came to 11 bases. The CDR3 has 15 residues. Germline CDR1 SGDLS, CDR2 YYNGEE. The chain's CDR3 is CASSPDQDSGNTIYF. The CDR3 DNA follows: TGTGCCAGCAGCCCCGACCAGGACTCTGGAAACACCATATATTTT.

V gene TRBV7-3 combines with J gene TRBJ1-2, with TRBD1 matching over 9 bases. Germline CDR1 and CDR2: SGHTA and FQGTGA. Trimming at V came to 5 bases and at J to 7 bases, leaving 8 bases not matched to a gene. This CDR3 comprises 14 residues. Written as DNA, the CDR3 is TGTGCCAGCAGCGCGAACAGGGGGCTTGGTGGCTACACCTTC. It translates to CASSANRGLGGYTF.

Of note for this clone: An end of the junction does not agree with germline; a read error may underlie this. The chain couples TRBV7-7 to TRBJ2-2, with 10 bases lining up with TRBD2. This CDR3 has 18 amino acids. Germline V CDR1 and CDR2: SSHAT, FNYEAQ (reference sequence). The CDR3 DNA follows: TGTGCTAGCAGCCTTAACATAGCGGGGGGAGGGATTGTCGGGGAGCTGTTTTTT. Translating it yields CASSLNIAGGGIVGELFF.

This clone has a single count. This chain connects TRBV7-3 to TRBJ2-7; 7 nucleotides agree with TRBD1. Germline lookup yields CDR1 SGHTA and CDR2 FQGTGA. There are 14 residues in the CDR3. J gave up 5 bases and V 5 bases, and 9 bases lay outside the gene matches. CDR3 loop: CASSAPDRLHEQYF. The CDR3 DNA reads as TGTGCCAGCAGCGCCCCGGACAGGCTCCACGAGCAGTACTTC.

The rearrangement uses TRBV7-3 and TRBJ1-5; D possibly corresponds to TRBD1 (6 bases). From germline, CDR1 is SGHTA and CDR2 FQGTGA. The CDR3 runs 14 residues. V was clipped by 4 bases and J by 1 base, with 8 bases between them. This CDR3 is CASSSGQSNQPQHF. The CDR3 DNA reads TGTGCCAGCAGCTCCGGACAGAGCAATCAGCCCCAGCATTTT.

J is TRBJ2-5 and V is TRBV6-5; weak D call: TRBD1 (6 bases). The germline V gene encodes CDR1 MNHEY and CDR2 SVGAGI. The CDR3 is 14 residues long. V lost 5 bases, J lost 0 bases, and 10 bases lay in between. The CDR3 DNA is TGTGCCAGCAGTGGACAGACTAACCAAGAGACCCAGTACTTC. Translated: CASSGQTNQETQYF.

The chain uses TRBV6-5 and TRBJ1-2; D ambiguous. This CDR3 region has 13 residues. The germline V gene has CDR1 MNHEY and CDR2 SVGAGI. The ends were cut back, 0 bases at V and 4 bases at J, with 6 bases in the middle. The CDR3 sequence: CASSYSALYGYTF. CDR3 nucleotide sequence: TGTGCCAGCAGTTACTCGGCCCTCTATGGCTACACCTTC.

The V call is TRBV4-1, the J call TRBJ1-2; D call uncertain. Trimming left V 0 bases short and J 2 bases short, with 13 bases between. The germline gives CDR1 MGHRA, CDR2 YSYEKL. The CDR3 has 16 residues. CDR3 DNA sequence: TGCGCCAGCAGCCAAGAAGCTAACAGCCAAAACTATGGCTACACCTTC. It yields the protein CASSQEANSQNYGYTF.

This chain joins TRBV27 and TRBJ2-5, with TRBD1 as a possible D gene (7 bases). This CDR3 region has 14 residues. V lost 2 bases to trimming and J lost 5 bases, with 12 bases between them. The germline CDR1 and CDR2 sequences are MNHEY and SMNVEV (reference sequence). CDR3 nucleotides: TGTGCCAGCAGTTTACAGGGGGGACGGGAGACCCAGTACTTC. It yields the protein CASSLQGGRETQYF.

This chain joins TRBV6-6 and TRBJ1-5; no definite D call. This CDR3 has 10 amino acids. V gave up 8 bases and J gave up 3 bases, with 2 bases separating them. In germline, CDR1 is MNHNY, CDR2 SVGAGI (reference sequence). CDR3 sequence reads: CASHNQPQHF. The CDR3 bases are TGTGCCAGCCACAATCAGCCCCAGCATTTT.

This clone was recorded only once. The genes are TRBV9 and TRBJ1-2, with a tentative D call TRBD1 (5 bases). The CDR3 is 13 residues long. Per germline, CDR1 SGDLS and CDR2 YYNGEE. Trimming pared 4 bases from V and 8 bases from J, leaving 15 bases between. The CDR3 DNA follows: TGTGCCAGCAGCCCCCGGGCGGGGGTAGGCTACACCTTC. This gives the protein CASSPRAGVGYTF.

V usage is TRBV5-1 and J usage is TRBJ1-1, with 7 positions matching TRBD1. Germline assignment: CDR1 SGHRS and CDR2 YFSETQ. Trimming cost V 0 bases and J 4 bases; bases outside gene matches: 3. The CDR3 has 14 amino acids. This CDR3 is CASSLAQGGTEAFF. CDR3 bases: TGCGCCAGCAGCTTGGCCCAGGGGGGCACTGAAGCTTTCTTT.

The chain employs TRBV18 and TRBJ2-3; D gene unclear. Germline values: CDR1 KGHSH, CDR2 LQKENI. The ends were cut back, 3 bases at V and 4 bases at J, with 8 bases in the middle. CDR3 length equals 13 residues. The CDR3 loop reads CASSPTPADTQYF. Here the CDR3 DNA reads TGTGCCAGCTCACCTACCCCGGCAGATACGCAGTATTTT.

This sequence joins TRBV28 and TRBJ1-2; D remains ambiguous. CDR3 length: 12 residues. CDR1 and CDR2 (germline): MDHEN, SYDVKM. The V gene lost 6 bases and the J gene lost 8 bases, with 13 bases spanning the gap. The chain's CDR3 is CASSSNPRGYTF. CDR3 in DNA: TGTGCCAGCAGCTCTAACCCTCGGGGCTACACCTTC.

The genes are TRBV12-5 and TRBJ2-2; D possibly corresponds to TRBD2 (6 bases). Germline lookup yields CDR1 LGHNT and CDR2 FRNRAP. This CDR3 region has 16 residues. Trimming took 0 bases from V and 1 from J, leaving 9 bases between them. CDR3 sequence (DNA): TGTGCTAGTGGTTTGGTAAAGGGACTGAACACCGGGGAGCTGTTTTTT. Translation gives CASGLVKGLNTGELFF.

Details on this clone: One end of the junction fails to match germline, which may point to a read error. This chain joins TRBV11-2 and TRBJ1-1; 7 bases map to TRBD1. The CDR3 covers 13 residues. CDR1 is SGHAT and CDR2 is FQNNGV in the germline V gene. The CDR3 coding sequence is TGTGCCAGCAGCAGACAGGGATGGACTGATGCTTTCTTT. Its protein is CASSRQGWTDAFF. The entire variable domain, with the rest obtained from reference TRBV11-2 and TRBJ1-1, is as follows: EAGVAQSPRYKIIEKRQSVAFWCNPISGHATLYWYQQILGQGPKLLIQFQNNGVVDDSQLPKDRFSAERLKGVDSTLKIQPAKLEDSAVYLCASSRQGWTDAFFGQGTRLTVV.

The V and J genes are TRBV7-2 and TRBJ2-3, with 8 bases lining up with TRBD2. The CDR3 has 14 residues. Germline CDR1 and CDR2: SGHTA and FQGNSA. The junction had 4 bases not matched to a gene; V was cut back by 1 base and J by 7 bases. CDR3 DNA: TGTGCCAGCAGCTTAGGGGGTAGCGGGAATACGCAGTATTTT. It is translated as CASSLGGSGNTQYF.

V usage is TRBV30 and J usage is TRBJ2-1; 12 bases match TRBD2. The length of the CDR3 is 18 residues. CDR1 is GTSNPN, CDR2 SVGIG, per germline (reference sequence). J lost 4 bases, V lost 0 bases, and 10 bases had no gene match. The CDR3 sequence: CAWSVRFWGTSGYNEQFF. DNA for the CDR3: TGTGCCTGGAGTGTACGGTTCTGGGGGACTAGCGGGTACAATGAGCAGTTCTTC. Full variable domain (rest looked up from reference TRBV30 and TRBJ2-1): SQTIHQWPATLVQPVGSPLSLECTVEGTSNPNLYWYRQAAGRGLQLLFYSVGIGQISSEVPQNLSASRPQDRQFILSSKKLLLSDSGFYLCAWSVRFWGTSGYNEQFFGPGTRLTVL.

The gene calls are TRBV6-5 and TRBJ1-2; 7 bases are shared with TRBD1. The germline CDR1 and CDR2 sequences are MNHEY and SVGAGI. With V trimmed by 0 bases and J by 0 bases, 1 base remained unmatched. The CDR3 runs to 15 residues. The CDR3 DNA reads TGTGCCAGCAGTTACTCGGGGACAGCTAACTATGGCTACACCTTC. Amino acid sequence: CASSYSGTANYGYTF.

V and J are TRBV19 and TRBJ2-7; D perhaps matches TRBD1 (5 bases). This CDR3 region has 13 residues. V lost 5 bases and J lost 3, with 11 bases in between. Germline-derived CDR1 and CDR2 are LNHDA and SQIVND (reference sequence). Here the CDR3 reads CASSFRQFYEQYF. The CDR3 DNA reads TGTGCCAGTAGTTTTCGACAGTTCTACGAGCAGTACTTC. Full variable domain (rest looked up from reference TRBV19 and TRBJ2-7): DGGITQSPKYLFRKEGQNVTLSCEQNLNHDAMYWYRQDPGQGLRLIYYSQIVNDFQKGDIAEGYSVSREKKESFPLTVTSAQKNPTAFYLCASSFRQFYEQYFGPGTRLTVT.

J is TRBJ2-7 and V is TRBV7-6; TRBD1 aligns across 9 bases. The germline CDR1 and CDR2 sequences are SGHVS and FNYEAQ. The length of the CDR3 is 20 residues. V was pared by 3 bases and J by 3 bases, with 21 bases of the junction left unmatched. For the CDR3, the DNA is TGTGCCAGCAGCTTCCCCTGGCCCCCCGGGACAGGGAAGGGCTTCTACGAGCAGTACTTC. Translation gives CASSFPWPPGTGKGFYEQYF.

The chain employs TRBV6-5 and TRBJ2-7, with 10 bases that match TRBD1. CDR1 and CDR2 (germline): MNHEY, SVGAGI. J was trimmed by 3 bases and V by 7 bases; bases with no gene match: 6. The CDR3 loop spans 14 amino acids. Written as DNA, the CDR3 is TGTGCCAGCAAACCGGGACAGGGGTTCTACGAGCAGTACTTC. It is translated as CASKPGQGFYEQYF.

This clone was observed a handful of times. This chain connects TRBV15 to TRBJ1-1, with 7 bases identical to TRBD1. Losses at the gene ends were 6 bases for V and 1 base for J; bases not matched to a gene: 17. This CDR3 has 18 residues. Germline values: CDR1 LNHNV, CDR2 YYDKDF (reference sequence). The CDR3 protein is CATRVRGQTGQENTEAFF. The CDR3 region has the DNA TGTGCCACCAGGGTGCGAGGTCAGACTGGACAGGAGAACACTGAAGCTTTCTTT.

J is TRBJ1-1 and V is TRBV28; D is perhaps TRBD1 (5 bases). This CDR3 is built from 12 residues. The germline gives CDR1 MDHEN, CDR2 SYDVKM. Trimming cost V 6 bases and J 5 bases, with 10 bases left between them. CDR3 protein: CASRPAGTEAFF. The CDR3 region has the DNA TGTGCCAGCAGACCCGCAGGGACTGAAGCTTTCTTT.

The chain carries TRBV28 and TRBJ1-4; D gene uncertain. Germline V gives CDR1 MDHEN, CDR2 SYDVKM. Deletions cut 5 bases from V and 7 bases from J, with 14 bases between. This CDR3 is built from 14 residues. The CDR3 reads CASSRPTGSEKLFF. The CDR3 nucleotides read TGTGCCAGCAGTCGACCGACGGGTTCTGAAAAACTGTTTTTT.

This rearrangement joins TRBV4-1 to TRBJ1-1; D is uncertain. Trimming removed 2 bases at V and 1 base at J, with 11 bases between. The germline gives CDR1 MGHRA, CDR2 YSYEKL. The CDR3 extends over 15 amino acids. DNA of the CDR3: TGCGCCAGCAGCCAATTAGGAGGCTCGAACACTGAAGCTTTCTTT. Its protein product is CASSQLGGSNTEAFF.

The gene calls are TRBV7-6 and TRBJ1-4, with D perhaps TRBD1 (6 bases). The CDR3 spans 14 residues. CDR1 and CDR2 (germline): SGHVS, FNYEAQ. Trimming left V 5 bases short and J 8 bases short, with 15 bases between. CDR3 sequence (DNA): TGTGCCAGCAGCCCGAGGGGGGGGCTGGAAAAACTGTTTTTT. The encoded protein is CASSPRGGLEKLFF.

This clone has just a few counts. The chain carries TRBV19 and TRBJ1-5; the D gene is possibly TRBD1 (6 bases). Deletions cut 5 bases from V and 0 bases from J, with 11 bases between. This CDR3 has 15 residues. Germline-derived CDR1 and CDR2 are LNHDA and SQIVND (reference sequence). The CDR3 DNA follows: TGTGCCAGTAGTCTCGGACAGAATAGCAATCAGCCCCAGCATTTT. Translated, it gives CASSLGQNSNQPQHF.

This clone appeared a few times. The V and J genes are TRBV28 and TRBJ1-2; no clear D. Trimming shortened V by 1 base and J by 2 bases, and 8 bases separated the two germline ends. The germline V gene has CDR1 MDHEN and CDR2 SYDVKM. There are 14 residues in the CDR3. The CDR3 region is CASSLSAGNYGYTF. The DNA for the CDR3 is TGTGCCAGCAGTTTATCCGCGGGGAACTATGGCTACACCTTC.

The rearrangement links TRBV7-2 to TRBJ1-5, with TRBD1 matching 9 bases. The CDR3 contains 14 residues. Germline CDR1 reads SGHTA; CDR2 reads FQGNSA. The junction had 5 bases not matched to a gene; V was cut back by 5 bases and J by 6 bases. CDR3 loop: CASSIGTGFQPQHF. The CDR3 DNA reads TGTGCCAGCAGCATCGGGACAGGGTTTCAGCCCCAGCATTTT.

The chain links TRBV5-8 to TRBJ2-5, with 9 bases identical to TRBD2. The J segment lost 4 bases and the V segment lost 0 bases, leaving 13 bases of the junction unmatched. Germline assignment: CDR1 SGHTS and CDR2 YDEGEE. The CDR3 has 18 amino acids. CDR3 DNA: TGTGCCAGCAGCTTGGGTTCGTTGAGCGGGAGGTCTGGAGAGACCCAGTACTTC. As protein: CASSLGSLSGRSGETQYF.